The T cell receptor beta chain under discussion was sequenced for a study of blood T cell repertoires in COVID-19. The germline V gene encodes CDR1 ENHRY and CDR2 SYGVKD. Trimming pared 0 bases from V and 0 bases from J, leaving 6 bases between. This CDR3 is 15 amino acids long. The Seattle site enrolled patients during active infection and followed them longitudinally. Per the original methods: Scientists estimated how many nucleated cells there were by amplifying reference gene primers. Measured with immunoSEQ multiplex PCR; TCRdb has only the in-frame clones, and not every one. D and trimming were read from the DNA, whereas the V and J calls and clone size are those reported in that table. The sample lists 250,000 to 400,000 clones, 85% to 90% occurring once.

This clonotype was obtained from a woman aged 30 to 39 with COVID-19, enrolled during active disease. Material for sequencing was peripheral blood. V gene TRBV10-3 combines with J gene TRBJ1-3; no firm D call. CDR3 in amino acids: CAISESGSSGNTIYF. The DNA for the CDR3 is TGTGCCATCAGTGAGTCAGGGAGCTCTGGAAACACCATATATTTT.